The clone carrying this TCR beta chain was counted a few times. Antigen unknown. The CDR3 extends over 17 amino acids. Trimming shortened V by 2 bases and J by 0 bases, and 11 bases separated the two germline ends. The germline CDR1 and CDR2 sequences are MGHDK and SYGVNS. The sample is drawn from a study of blood T cells in healthy people across ages. Findings and limits, study-wide: Per-million-T-cell TCR beta diversity fell roughly linearly with age. The study lacked donor CMV status, which possibly confounded expanded clonotype changes.

It was with a sample-barcoded 5' primer and a J-beta primer mix that a second PCR of roughly 7 to 12 cycles was run. MiXCR, applied by TCRdb to the 5' RACE reads, yields one record per CDR3 protein. The table shows 800,000 or so distinct CDR3 sequences, with 20% to 25% occurring only once. This same sample was also part of a study on T cells of mothers and their children. From that study: The donors comprised a handful of children and their three healthy Caucasian mothers. Not a single persistent microchimeric T cell clone was detected.

The V call is TRBV25-1, the J call TRBJ1-6; D may be TRBD1 (5 bases). The sequenced sample consisted of blood. The TCR comes from a boy under 18 in good health. CDR3 protein: CASSERGTSSYNSPLHF. The CDR3 nucleotides read TGTGCCAGCAGTGAACGGGGGACGAGCTCCTATAATTCACCCCTCCACTTT.